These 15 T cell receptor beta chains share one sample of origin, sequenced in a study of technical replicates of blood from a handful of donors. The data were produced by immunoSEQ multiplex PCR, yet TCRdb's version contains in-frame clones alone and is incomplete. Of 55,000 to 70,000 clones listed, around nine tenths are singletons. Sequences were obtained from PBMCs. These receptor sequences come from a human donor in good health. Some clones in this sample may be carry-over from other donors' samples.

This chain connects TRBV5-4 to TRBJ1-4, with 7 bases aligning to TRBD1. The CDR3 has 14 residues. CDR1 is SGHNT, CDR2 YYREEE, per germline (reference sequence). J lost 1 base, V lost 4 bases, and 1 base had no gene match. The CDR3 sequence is CASSRTGTNEKLFF. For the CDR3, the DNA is TGTGCCAGCAGCCGGACAGGAACTAATGAAAAACTGTTTTTT. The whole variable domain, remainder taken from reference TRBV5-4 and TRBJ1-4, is ETGVTQSPTHLIKTRGQQVTLRCSSQSGHNTVSWYQQALGQGPQFIFQYYREEENGRGNFPPRFSGLQFPNYSSELNVNALELDDSALYLCASSRTGTNEKLFFGSGTQLSVL.

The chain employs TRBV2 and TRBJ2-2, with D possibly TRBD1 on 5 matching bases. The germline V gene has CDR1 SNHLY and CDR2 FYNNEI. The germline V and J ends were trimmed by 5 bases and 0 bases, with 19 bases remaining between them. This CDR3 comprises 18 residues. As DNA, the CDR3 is TGTGCCAGCAGTCTGATCGGAACAGGAGACACGAACACCGGGGAGCTGTTTTTT. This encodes CASSLIGTGDTNTGELFF.

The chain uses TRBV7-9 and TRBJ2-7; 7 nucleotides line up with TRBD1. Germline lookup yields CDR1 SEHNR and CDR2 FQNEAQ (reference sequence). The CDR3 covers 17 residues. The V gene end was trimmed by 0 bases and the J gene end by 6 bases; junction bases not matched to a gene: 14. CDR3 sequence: CASSLAPGDRVSGEQYF. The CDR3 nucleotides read TGTGCCAGCAGCTTAGCGCCTGGCGACAGGGTGTCTGGCGAGCAGTACTTC.

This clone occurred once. The CDR3 DNA reads as TGTGCCAGCAGCCACTTAGGGGGGGTTAGAGAAAAACTGTTTTTT. It translates to CASSHLGGVREKLFF. The chain recombines TRBV4-2 with TRBJ1-4; TRBD1 might be the D (6 bases). Looked up from germline, CDR1 is LGHNA and CDR2 is YNFKEQ. The CDR3 runs 15 residues. V was trimmed by 3 bases and J by 8 bases, leaving 16 bases between them.

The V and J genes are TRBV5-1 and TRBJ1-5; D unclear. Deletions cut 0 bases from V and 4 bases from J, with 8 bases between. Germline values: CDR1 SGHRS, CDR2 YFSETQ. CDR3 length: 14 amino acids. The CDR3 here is CASSLEAGNQPQHF. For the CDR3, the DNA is TGCGCCAGCAGCTTGGAGGCAGGTAATCAGCCCCAGCATTTT.

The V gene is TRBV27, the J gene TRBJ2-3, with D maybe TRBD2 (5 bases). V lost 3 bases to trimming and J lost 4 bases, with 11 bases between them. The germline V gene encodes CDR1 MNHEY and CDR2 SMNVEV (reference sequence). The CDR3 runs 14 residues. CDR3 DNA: TGTGCCAGCAGTTTGGGTCTAGCACCAGATACGCAGTATTTT. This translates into CASSLGLAPDTQYF.

The CDR3 DNA sequence: TGTGCCAGCAGTCAACTAGCGGGGGTGAACACCGGGGAGCTGTTTTTT. The encoded protein is CASSQLAGVNTGELFF. This chain uses TRBV6-6 with TRBJ2-2; TRBD2 matches 11 bases. Germline values: CDR1 MNHNY, CDR2 SVGAGI (reference sequence). This CDR3 is built from 16 residues. Losses at the gene ends were 5 bases for V and 1 base for J; bases not matched to a gene: 3.

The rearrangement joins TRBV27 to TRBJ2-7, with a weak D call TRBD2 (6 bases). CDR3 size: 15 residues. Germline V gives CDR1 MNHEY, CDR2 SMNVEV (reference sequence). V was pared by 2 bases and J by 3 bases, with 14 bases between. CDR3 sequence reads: CASSLRFSGYYEQYF. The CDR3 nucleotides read TGTGCCAGCAGTTTACGGTTTAGCGGCTACTACGAGCAGTACTTC.

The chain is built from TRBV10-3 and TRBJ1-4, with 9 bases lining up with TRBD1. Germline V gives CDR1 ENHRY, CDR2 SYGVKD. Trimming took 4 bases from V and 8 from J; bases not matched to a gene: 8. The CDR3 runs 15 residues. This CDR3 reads CAISASGTGREKLFF. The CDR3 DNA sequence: TGTGCCATCAGTGCCTCCGGGACAGGGAGGGAAAAACTGTTTTTT.

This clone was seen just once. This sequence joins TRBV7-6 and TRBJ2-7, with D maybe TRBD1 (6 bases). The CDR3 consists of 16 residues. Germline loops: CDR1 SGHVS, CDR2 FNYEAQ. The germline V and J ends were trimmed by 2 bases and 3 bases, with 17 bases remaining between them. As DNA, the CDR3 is TGTGCCAGCAGCTTAAGCGTTCTGGGGGCGGGCTACGAGCAGTACTTC. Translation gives CASSLSVLGAGYEQYF.

The CDR3 here is CASSTAQGRAFF. In DNA, the CDR3 is TGTGCCAGCAGCACGGCACAGGGGAGGGCTTTCTTT. This chain connects TRBV7-3 to TRBJ1-1, with 7 bases fitting TRBD1. This CDR3 region has 12 residues. From germline, CDR1 is SGHTA and CDR2 FQGTGA. The V and J ends lost 5 bases and 11 bases, in that order; junction bases with no gene match: 8.

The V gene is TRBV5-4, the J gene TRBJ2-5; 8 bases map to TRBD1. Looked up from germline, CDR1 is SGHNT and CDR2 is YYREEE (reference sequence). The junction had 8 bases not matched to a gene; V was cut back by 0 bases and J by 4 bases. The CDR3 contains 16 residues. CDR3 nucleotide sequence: TGTGCCAGCAGCTTGGGGGGAGGACAGGGAAGAGAGACCCAGTACTTC. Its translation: CASSLGGGQGRETQYF.

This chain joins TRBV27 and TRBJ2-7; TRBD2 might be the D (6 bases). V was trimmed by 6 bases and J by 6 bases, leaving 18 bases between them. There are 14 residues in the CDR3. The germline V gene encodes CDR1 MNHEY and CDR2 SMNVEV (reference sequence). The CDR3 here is CASSAWGEQSEQYF. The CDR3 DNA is TGTGCCAGCAGCGCATGGGGGGAGCAATCCGAGCAGTACTTC.

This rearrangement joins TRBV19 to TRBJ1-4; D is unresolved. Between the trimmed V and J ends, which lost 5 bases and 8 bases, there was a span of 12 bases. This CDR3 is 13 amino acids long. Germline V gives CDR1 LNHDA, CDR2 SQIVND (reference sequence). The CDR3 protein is CASSYREEEKLFF. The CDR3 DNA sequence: TGTGCCAGTAGTTACCGGGAAGAAGAAAAACTGTTTTTT.

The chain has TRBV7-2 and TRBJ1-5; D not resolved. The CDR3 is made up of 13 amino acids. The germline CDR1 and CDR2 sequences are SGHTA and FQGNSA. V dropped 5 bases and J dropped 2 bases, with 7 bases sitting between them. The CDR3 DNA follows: TGTGCCAGCAGCGTCCAGGGCAATCAGCCCCAGCATTTT. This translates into CASSVQGNQPQHF.